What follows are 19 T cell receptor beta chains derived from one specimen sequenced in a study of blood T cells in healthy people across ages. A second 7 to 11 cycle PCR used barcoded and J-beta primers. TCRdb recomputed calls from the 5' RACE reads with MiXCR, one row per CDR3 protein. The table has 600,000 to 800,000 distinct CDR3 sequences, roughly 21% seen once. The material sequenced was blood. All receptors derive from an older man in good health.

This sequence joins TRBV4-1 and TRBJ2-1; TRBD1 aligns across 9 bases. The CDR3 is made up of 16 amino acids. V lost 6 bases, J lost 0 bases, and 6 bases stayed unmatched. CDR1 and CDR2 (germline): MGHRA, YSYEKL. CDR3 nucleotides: TGCGCCAGCAGTCAGATGACAGGGGGCTCCTACAATGAGCAGTTCTTC. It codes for CASSQMTGGSYNEQFF.

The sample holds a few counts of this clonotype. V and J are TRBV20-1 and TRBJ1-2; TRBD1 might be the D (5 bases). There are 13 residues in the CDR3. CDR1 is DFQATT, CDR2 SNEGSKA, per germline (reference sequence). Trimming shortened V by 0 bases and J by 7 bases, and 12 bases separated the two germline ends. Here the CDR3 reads CSARDRGQGGYTF. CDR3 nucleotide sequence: TGCAGTGCTAGAGATCGCGGGCAGGGTGGCTACACCTTC.

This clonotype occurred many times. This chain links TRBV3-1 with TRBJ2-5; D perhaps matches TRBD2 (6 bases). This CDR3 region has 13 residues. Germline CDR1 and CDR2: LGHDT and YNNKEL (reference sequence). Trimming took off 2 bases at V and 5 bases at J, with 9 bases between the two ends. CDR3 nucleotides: TGTGCCAGCAGCCAATCAGGGAGGGAGACCCAGTACTTC. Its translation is CASSQSGRETQYF.

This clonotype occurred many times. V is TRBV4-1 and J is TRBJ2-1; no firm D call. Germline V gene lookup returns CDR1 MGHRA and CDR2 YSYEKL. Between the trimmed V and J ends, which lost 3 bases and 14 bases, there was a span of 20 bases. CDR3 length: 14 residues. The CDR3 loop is CASSHPGLGPEKFF. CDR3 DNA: TGCGCCAGCAGCCATCCGGGCCTCGGCCCCGAGAAGTTCTTC.

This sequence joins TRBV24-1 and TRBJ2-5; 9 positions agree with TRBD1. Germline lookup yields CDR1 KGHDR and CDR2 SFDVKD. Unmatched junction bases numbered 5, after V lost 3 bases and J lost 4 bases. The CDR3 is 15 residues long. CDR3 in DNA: TGTGCCACCAGTGATCCGGGACAGGGTACAGAGACCCAGTACTTC. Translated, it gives CATSDPGQGTETQYF.

In nucleotides, the CDR3 is TGTGCCAGCAGCTTACTTAAAGGGGGGGAGCAGTTCTTC. This gives the protein CASSLLKGGEQFF. The rearrangement links TRBV7-9 to TRBJ2-5; D may correspond to TRBD1 or TRBD2 (6 bases each). The J call may be mistaken, given a closer DNA end match to TRBJ2-1. The CDR3 is made up of 13 amino acids. Germline CDR1 SEHNR, CDR2 FQNEAQ (reference sequence).

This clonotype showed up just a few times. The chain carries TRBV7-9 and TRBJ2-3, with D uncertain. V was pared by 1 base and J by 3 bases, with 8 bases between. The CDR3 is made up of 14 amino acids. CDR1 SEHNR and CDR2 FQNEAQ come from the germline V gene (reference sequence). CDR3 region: CASSLETPTDTQYF. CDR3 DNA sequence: TGTGCCAGCAGCTTAGAAACACCAACAGATACGCAGTATTTT.

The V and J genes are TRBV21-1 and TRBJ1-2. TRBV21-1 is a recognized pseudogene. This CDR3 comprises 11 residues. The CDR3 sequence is CASKDFYGYTF. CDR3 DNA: TGTGCCAGCAAAGACTTCTATGGCTACACCTTC.

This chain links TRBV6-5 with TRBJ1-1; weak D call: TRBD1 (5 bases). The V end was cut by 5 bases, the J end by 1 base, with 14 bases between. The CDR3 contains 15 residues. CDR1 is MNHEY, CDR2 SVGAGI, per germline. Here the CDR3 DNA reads TGTGCCAGCAGTCTTCTGGGGGTCCAGAACACTGAAGCTTTCTTT. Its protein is CASSLLGVQNTEAFF.

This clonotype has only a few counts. The CDR3 protein is CASTSVYQGATDDIQYF. In DNA, the CDR3 is TGTGCCAGCACGAGCGTTTATCAGGGGGCAACTGACGACATTCAGTACTTC. The genes are TRBV28 and TRBJ2-4, with 8 bases that match TRBD1. The CDR3 runs to 17 residues. Germline assignment: CDR1 MDHEN and CDR2 SYDVKM. The V gene end was trimmed by 7 bases and the J gene end by 8 bases; junction bases not matched to a gene: 19.

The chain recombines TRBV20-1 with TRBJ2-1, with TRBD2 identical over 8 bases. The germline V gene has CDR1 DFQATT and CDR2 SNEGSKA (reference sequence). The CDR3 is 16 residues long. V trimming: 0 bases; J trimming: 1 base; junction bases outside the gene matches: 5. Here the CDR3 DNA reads TGCAGTGCTAGAGATAGAACGGGAGGGTCCTACAATGAGCAGTTCTTC. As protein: CSARDRTGGSYNEQFF.

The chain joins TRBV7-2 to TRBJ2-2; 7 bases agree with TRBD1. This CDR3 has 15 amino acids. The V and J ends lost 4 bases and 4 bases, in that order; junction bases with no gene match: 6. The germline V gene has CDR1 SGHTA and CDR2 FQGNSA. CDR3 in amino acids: CASSSNRGTTGELFF. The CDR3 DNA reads TGTGCCAGCAGCTCTAACAGGGGTACCACCGGGGAGCTGTTTTTT.

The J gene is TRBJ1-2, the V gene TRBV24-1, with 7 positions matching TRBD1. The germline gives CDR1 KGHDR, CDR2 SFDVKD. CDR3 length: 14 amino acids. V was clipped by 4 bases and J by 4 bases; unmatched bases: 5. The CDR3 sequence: CATSEGGRSYGYTF. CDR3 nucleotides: TGTGCCACCAGTGAAGGGGGCCGAAGCTATGGCTACACCTTC.

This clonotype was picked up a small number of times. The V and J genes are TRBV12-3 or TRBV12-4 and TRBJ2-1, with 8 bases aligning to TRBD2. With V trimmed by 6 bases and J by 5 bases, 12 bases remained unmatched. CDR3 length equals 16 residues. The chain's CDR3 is CASSLFSVRGDNEQFF. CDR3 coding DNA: TGTGCCAGCAGCCTATTCTCGGTGCGGGGGGACAATGAGCAGTTCTTC.

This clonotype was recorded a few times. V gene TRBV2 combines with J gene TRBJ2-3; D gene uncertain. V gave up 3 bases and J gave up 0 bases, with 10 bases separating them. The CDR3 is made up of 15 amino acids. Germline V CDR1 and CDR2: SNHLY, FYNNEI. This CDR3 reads CASSDNLPSTDTQYF. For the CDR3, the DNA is TGTGCCAGCAGTGATAACCTACCGAGCACAGATACGCAGTATTTT.

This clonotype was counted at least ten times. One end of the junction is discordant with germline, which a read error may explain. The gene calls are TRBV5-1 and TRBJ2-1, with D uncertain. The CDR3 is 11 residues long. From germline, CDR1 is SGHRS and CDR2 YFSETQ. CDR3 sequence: CASSLDNEQFF. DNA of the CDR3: TGTGCCAGCAGCTTAGACAATGAGCAGTTCTTC. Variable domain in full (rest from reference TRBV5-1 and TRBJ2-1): KAGVTQTPRYLIKTRGQQVTLSCSPISGHRSVSWYQQTPGQGLQFLFEYFSETQRNKGNFPGRFSGRQFSNSRSEMNVSTLELGDSALYLCASSLDNEQFFGPGTRLTVL.

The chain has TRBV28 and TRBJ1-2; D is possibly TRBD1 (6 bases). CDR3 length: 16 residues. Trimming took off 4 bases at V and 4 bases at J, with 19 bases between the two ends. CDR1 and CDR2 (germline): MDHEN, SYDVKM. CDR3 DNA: TGTGCCAGCAGTTCACATCAGGGGCTCCCCGTCTATGGCTACACCTTC. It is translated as CASSSHQGLPVYGYTF.

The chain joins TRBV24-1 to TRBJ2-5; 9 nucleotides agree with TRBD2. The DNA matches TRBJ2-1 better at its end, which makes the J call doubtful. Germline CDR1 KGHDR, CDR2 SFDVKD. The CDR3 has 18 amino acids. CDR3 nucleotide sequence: TGTGCCACCAGTGATGGGGCTAGCGGGACTAAGTTTGGCAATGAGCAGTTCTTC. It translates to CATSDGASGTKFGNEQFF.

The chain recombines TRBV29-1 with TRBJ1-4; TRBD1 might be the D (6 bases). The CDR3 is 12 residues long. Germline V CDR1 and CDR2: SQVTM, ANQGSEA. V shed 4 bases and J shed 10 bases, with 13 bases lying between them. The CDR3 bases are TGCAGCGTTGCGGGGGCGGAGGGAAAACTGTTTTTT. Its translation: CSVAGAEGKLFF.